This TCR beta chain was obtained from a study of cytomegalovirus exposure and HLA in healthy donors. Study-wide points: Researchers counted over 150 TCR beta chains as cytomegalovirus-associated. When a later analysis compared HLA-associated TCR beta chains with equally common others, the HLA-associated chains turned out to be more clonally expanded and to have lower generation probabilities. There were reportedly fewer N-insertions in an Asian-associated ancestry cluster than the approximately 700-donor mean, in a later analysis.

The PCR had 60 Vbeta and 13 Jbeta primers. Data came from immunoSEQ multiplex PCR; TCRdb stores just in-frame clones and leaves some out. The table records roughly 180,000 clones, about four fifths of them present only once. Trimming at V came to 3 bases and at J to 4 bases, leaving 7 bases not matched to a gene. This CDR3 spans 15 amino acids. Germline CDR1 SGHRS, CDR2 YFSETQ. Worth noting for this clone: Its antigen is as yet unknown.

This TCR was sampled from a woman younger than 45 in good health and CMV-seronegative. V is TRBV5-1 and J is TRBJ1-1; 9 positions match TRBD1. The sample comprised PBMCs. The CDR3 loop is CASSWRGQGGTEAFF. CDR3 in DNA: TGCGCCAGCAGCTGGAGGGGACAGGGCGGCACTGAAGCTTTCTTT.